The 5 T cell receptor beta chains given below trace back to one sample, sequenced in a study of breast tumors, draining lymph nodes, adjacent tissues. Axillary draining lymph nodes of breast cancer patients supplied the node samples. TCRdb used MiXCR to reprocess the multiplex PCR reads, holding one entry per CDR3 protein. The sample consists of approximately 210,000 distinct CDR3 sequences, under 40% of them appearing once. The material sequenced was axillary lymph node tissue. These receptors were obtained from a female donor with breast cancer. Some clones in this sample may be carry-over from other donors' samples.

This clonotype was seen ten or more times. The CDR3 region is CASSLGTSGRYETQYF. As DNA, the CDR3 is TGCGCCAGCAGCTTAGGGACTAGCGGGAGATACGAGACCCAGTACTTC. This chain links TRBV5-1 with TRBJ2-5, with TRBD2 matching 14 bases. Looked up from germline, CDR1 is SGHRS and CDR2 is YFSETQ. V trimming: 2 bases; J trimming: 5 bases; junction bases outside the gene matches: 5. CDR3 size: 16 residues.

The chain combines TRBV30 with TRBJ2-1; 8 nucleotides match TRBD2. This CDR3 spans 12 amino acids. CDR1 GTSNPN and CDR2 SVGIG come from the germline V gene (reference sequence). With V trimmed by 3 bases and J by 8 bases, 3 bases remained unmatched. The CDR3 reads CAWSGRGDEQFF. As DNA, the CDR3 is TGTGCCTGGAGCGGGAGGGGAGATGAGCAGTTCTTC.

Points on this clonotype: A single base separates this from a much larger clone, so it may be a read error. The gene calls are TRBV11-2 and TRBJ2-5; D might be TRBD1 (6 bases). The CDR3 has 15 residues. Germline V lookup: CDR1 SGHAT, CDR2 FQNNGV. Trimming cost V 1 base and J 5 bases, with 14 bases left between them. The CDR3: CASSLGTGSWETQYF. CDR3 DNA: TGTGCCAGCAGCTTAGGTACAGGGTCCTGGGAGACCCAGTACTTC. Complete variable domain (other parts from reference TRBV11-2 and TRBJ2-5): EAGVAQSPRYKIIEKRQSVAFWCNPISGHATLYWYQQILGQGPKLLIQFQNNGVVDDSQLPKDRFSAERLKGVDSTLKIQPAKLEDSAVYLCASSLGTGSWETQYFGPGTRLLVL.

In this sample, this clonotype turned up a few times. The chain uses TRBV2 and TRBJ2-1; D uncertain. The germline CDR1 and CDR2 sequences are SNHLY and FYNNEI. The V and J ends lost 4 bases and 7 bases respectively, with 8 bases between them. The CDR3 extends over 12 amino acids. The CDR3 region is CASSVMVNEQFF. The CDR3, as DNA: TGTGCCAGCAGTGTAATGGTTAATGAGCAGTTCTTC.

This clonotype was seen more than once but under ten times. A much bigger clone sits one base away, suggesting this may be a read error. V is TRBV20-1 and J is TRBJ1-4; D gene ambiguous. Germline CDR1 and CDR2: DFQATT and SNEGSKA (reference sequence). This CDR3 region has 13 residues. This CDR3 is CSARASRMETLFF. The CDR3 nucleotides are TGCAGTGCTAGGGCCTCGAGGATGGAAACACTGTTTTTT.